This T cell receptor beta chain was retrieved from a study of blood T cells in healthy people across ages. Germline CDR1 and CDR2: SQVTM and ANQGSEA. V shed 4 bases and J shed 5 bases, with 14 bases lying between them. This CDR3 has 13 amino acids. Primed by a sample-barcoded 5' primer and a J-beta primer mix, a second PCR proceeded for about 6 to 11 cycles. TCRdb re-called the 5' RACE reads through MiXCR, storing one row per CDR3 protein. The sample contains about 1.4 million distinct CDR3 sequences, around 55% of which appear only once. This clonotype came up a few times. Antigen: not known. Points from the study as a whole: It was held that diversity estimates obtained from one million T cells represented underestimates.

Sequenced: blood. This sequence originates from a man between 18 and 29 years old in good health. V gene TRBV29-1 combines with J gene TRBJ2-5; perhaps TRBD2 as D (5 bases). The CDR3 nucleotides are TGCAGCGTTGGAGGGAGAACGACGGAGACCCAGTACTTC. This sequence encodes CSVGGRTTETQYF.